These 2 T cell receptor beta chains were sequenced from one sample in a study of OX40 agonist ivuxolimab in advanced cancers. Sequencing was performed with immunoSEQ multiplex PCR; in TCRdb, only in-frame clones are kept and a portion is missing. The repertoire includes roughly 65,000 clones, around 87% of them detected once, and 0.38% sits in the top ten. Source: CD4+ or CD8+ T cells sorted from blood, taken in a trial of the OX40 agonist ivuxolimab. These receptors were obtained from an adult with an advanced solid tumor such as melanoma, head and neck, liver or kidney cancer.

V gene TRBV7-9 combines with J gene TRBJ1-2; D is possibly TRBD1 (6 bases). The V gene's germline CDR1 is SEHNR and CDR2 FQNEAQ (reference sequence). The ends were cut back, 3 bases at V and 8 bases at J, with 13 bases in the middle. The CDR3 covers 13 residues. CDR3 amino acids: CASSFWGAAGYTF. CDR3 nucleotide sequence: TGTGCCAGCAGCTTTTGGGGGGCGGCGGGCTACACCTTC.

This rearrangement joins TRBV5-1 to TRBJ1-1; a weak D match, TRBD1 (5 bases). The CDR3 loop spans 15 amino acids. Germline CDR1 reads SGHRS; CDR2 reads YFSETQ. V gave up 4 bases and J gave up 4 bases, with 17 bases separating them. The CDR3 here is CASSLRTNWGTEAFF. The CDR3 DNA reads as TGCGCCAGCAGCCTTAGGACAAATTGGGGCACTGAAGCTTTCTTT.